Described below is a single T cell receptor (beta chain) sequence and its context. What it binds is not known. An amount of RNA that ranged from roughly 0.45 to 1 ug was reverse transcribed with random hexamers. It was immunoSEQ multiplex PCR that amplified TCR beta CDR3 across 54 Vbeta and 13 Jbeta. TCRdb ran MiXCR on the immunoSEQ multiplex PCR reads and lists one entry per CDR3 protein. The repertoire includes 160,000 or so distinct CDR3 sequences, less than 97% of them detected once, and about 0.15% sits in the top ten. These data are taken from a study of CD8 T cells in Susac syndrome. Deletions cut 5 bases from V and 4 bases from J, with 7 bases between. The CDR3 totals 12 residues. Germline V lookup: CDR1 LNHDA, CDR2 SQIVND (reference sequence). General study findings and limits: The number of individuals included in the study's TCR sequencing and HLA analysis was acknowledged as relatively small.

TEMRA cells were FACS-enriched, unlike CD8+ and CD4+ T cells, which were negatively isolated. The sample was CD8+ T cells from PBMCs. The TCR originated in a human donor with multiple sclerosis. V gene TRBV19 combines with J gene TRBJ2-3, with D maybe TRBD1 (5 bases). This chain's CDR3 is CASSEGADTQYF. In nucleotides, the CDR3 is TGTGCCAGTAGTGAAGGGGCAGATACGCAGTATTTT.